Each of the 21 T cell receptor beta chains below was sequenced from the same sample in a study of shared clonotypes between healthy human individuals. Clones were read by immunoSEQ multiplex PCR, and TCRdb kept only the in-frame ones, dropping some. This table holds some 2,000,000 clones, around 95% found once. The sequenced sample was naive CD4+ T cells sorted from blood. Indicated subset: CD45RA+ positively selected. These receptors were collected from a man aged 18 to 30 in good health.

DNA for the CDR3: TGTGCCAGCAGCCTCACCGGGACAGGGCCGAACACTGAAGCTTTCTTT. Its translation is CASSLTGTGPNTEAFF. The J gene is TRBJ1-1, the V gene TRBV5-4; TRBD1 matches at 9 bases. CDR1 SGHNT and CDR2 YYREEE come from the germline V gene (reference sequence). The CDR3 is made up of 16 amino acids. The V gene end was trimmed by 4 bases and the J gene end by 1 base; junction bases not matched to a gene: 8.

The V and J genes are TRBV18 and TRBJ2-2, with TRBD2 as a possible D gene (6 bases). The germline V and J ends were trimmed by 4 bases and 0 bases, with 18 bases remaining between them. The CDR3 runs to 18 residues. In germline, CDR1 is KGHSH, CDR2 LQKENI. CDR3 nucleotides: TGTGCCAGCTCACAAACTACAACGGGACTGCCGAACACCGGGGAGCTGTTTTTT. Translated: CASSQTTTGLPNTGELFF.

This clone was counted once. The same CDR3 can be traced to other DNA sequences in this sample. V is TRBV2 and J is TRBJ2-7; maybe TRBD2 (5 bases). The CDR3 runs 12 residues. The germline V and J ends were trimmed by 8 bases and 0 bases, with 8 bases remaining between them. Germline CDR1 is SNHLY and CDR2 is FYNNEI. The chain's CDR3 is CASRRDSYEQYF. CDR3 nucleotide sequence: TGTGCCAGCCGACGGGACTCCTACGAGCAGTACTTC.

V and J are TRBV2 and TRBJ2-7; 11 bases map to TRBD2. CDR3 length: 15 amino acids. V shed 2 bases and J 4 bases; nucleotides not matched to a gene: 4. CDR1 is SNHLY, CDR2 FYNNEI, per germline. This CDR3 is CASSEITSGSYEQYF. The DNA of the CDR3 is TGTGCCAGCAGTGAAATAACTAGCGGGAGTTACGAGCAGTACTTC.

J is TRBJ1-4 and V is TRBV5-1, with TRBD1 as a possible D gene (5 bases). The length of the CDR3 is 13 residues. CDR1 is SGHRS, CDR2 YFSETQ, per germline. With 4 bases removed from V and 8 bases from J, the gap between germline ends came to 12 bases. The CDR3 DNA sequence: TGCGCCAGCAGCCCCGGGACTGAGGAAAAACTGTTTTTT. It is translated as CASSPGTEEKLFF.

The J gene is TRBJ1-1, the V gene TRBV30, with a tentative D call TRBD1 (6 bases). Looked up from germline, CDR1 is GTSNPN and CDR2 is SVGIG (reference sequence). This CDR3 spans 11 amino acids. The CDR3 DNA reads TGTTCCGGGGGGCAAGACACTGAAGCTTTCTTT. Its translation is CSGGQDTEAFF.

The chain recombines TRBV10-1 with TRBJ1-1; D unclear. Trimming took 6 bases from V and 0 from J, leaving 8 bases between them. This CDR3 has 13 amino acids. The V gene's germline CDR1 is WNHNN and CDR2 SYGVQD (reference sequence). Written as DNA, the CDR3 is TGCGCCAGCAGACGGATTATGAACACTGAAGCTTTCTTT. Translating gives CASRRIMNTEAFF.

The V call is TRBV7-9, the J call TRBJ2-5, with 8 bases that match TRBD1. This CDR3 spans 14 amino acids. Unmatched junction bases numbered 2, after V lost 5 bases and J lost 0 bases. Per germline, CDR1 SEHNR and CDR2 FQNEAQ (reference sequence). The DNA of the CDR3 is TGTGCCAGCAGCAGACAGGGGTACCAAGAGACCCAGTACTTC. Its translation is CASSRQGYQETQYF.

This rearrangement joins TRBV2 to TRBJ1-2; D is undetermined. With 3 bases removed from V and 8 bases from J, the gap between germline ends came to 10 bases. Germline V gene data show CDR1 as SNHLY and CDR2 as FYNNEI. This CDR3 has 12 amino acids. The CDR3 nucleotides read TGTGCCAGCAGTGAGGAACTATACGGCTACACCTTC. It codes for CASSEELYGYTF.

Of note for this clone: The sample has other DNA sequences that encode this CDR3 too. The chain carries TRBV5-1 and TRBJ2-2, with TRBD1 matching 8 bases. The trim removed 3 bases at V and 5 bases at J, leaving 6 bases unmatched. Germline-derived CDR1 and CDR2 are SGHRS and YFSETQ. CDR3 size: 15 residues. The CDR3 loop is CASSSDRVGTGELFF. The CDR3 DNA reads as TGCGCCAGCAGCTCGGACAGGGTCGGGACCGGGGAGCTGTTTTTT.

The chain links TRBV27 to TRBJ2-7; tentatively, D is TRBD2 (5 bases). The CDR3 is made up of 16 amino acids. The ends were cut back, 2 bases at V and 0 bases at J, with 14 bases in the middle. Germline CDR1 and CDR2: MNHEY and SMNVEV (reference sequence). The CDR3 sequence: CASSLILSGSSYEQYF. CDR3 nucleotides: TGTGCCAGCAGTTTAATTCTGTCGGGGAGCTCCTACGAGCAGTACTTC.

A single count supports this clone. V usage is TRBV2 and J usage is TRBJ1-3; 12 bases match TRBD1. Germline V gene sequence: CDR1 SNHLY, CDR2 FYNNEI. This CDR3 is built from 16 residues. The junction had 4 bases not matched to a gene; V was cut back by 4 bases and J by 3 bases. CDR3 in amino acids: CASSAGQGASGNTIYF. The CDR3 nucleotides read TGTGCCAGCAGTGCGGGACAGGGGGCGAGTGGAAACACCATATATTTT.

The rearrangement links TRBV9 to TRBJ2-2; unclear D gene. Germline CDR1 reads SGDLS; CDR2 reads YYNGEE. CDR3 length: 16 amino acids. Trimming took 0 bases from V and 4 from J, leaving 13 bases between them. The CDR3 protein is CASSVDFFRRTGELFF. DNA of the CDR3: TGTGCCAGCAGCGTAGATTTTTTTCGGCGCACCGGGGAGCTGTTTTTT.

This chain links TRBV15 with TRBJ2-2; D gene ambiguous. Germline V gene data show CDR1 as LNHNV and CDR2 as YYDKDF (reference sequence). The CDR3 runs 13 residues. V dropped 0 bases and J dropped 6 bases, with 5 bases sitting between them. Here the CDR3 reads CATSREGPGELFF. In nucleotides, the CDR3 is TGTGCCACCAGCAGAGAAGGGCCCGGGGAGCTGTTTTTT.

The chain recombines TRBV28 with TRBJ1-2; a possible D gene is TRBD1 (5 bases). This CDR3 spans 15 amino acids. The ends were cut back, 1 base at V and 3 bases at J, with 12 bases in the middle. The germline gives CDR1 MDHEN, CDR2 SYDVKM. The CDR3 loop reads CASSLFGTDHYGYTF. In DNA, the CDR3 is TGTGCCAGCAGTTTATTCGGGACCGACCACTATGGCTACACCTTC.

This rearrangement joins TRBV6-6 to TRBJ1-1; no reliable D call. The CDR3 contains 10 residues. Trimming pared 0 bases from V and 11 bases from J, leaving 4 bases between. The V gene's germline CDR1 is MNHNY and CDR2 SVGAGI (reference sequence). The CDR3 is CASSYSRAFF. In DNA form, the CDR3 reads TGTGCCAGCAGTTACTCAAGGGCTTTCTTT.

In regard to this clone: Other DNA sequences in the sample encode the same CDR3. This chain links TRBV2 with TRBJ2-3; TRBD2 matches at 11 bases. Germline-derived CDR1 and CDR2 are SNHLY and FYNNEI. Germline trimming cut 6 bases from V and 4 bases from J; bases unmatched to any gene: 3. The CDR3 consists of 14 residues. CDR3: CASRVAGGPDTQYF. In DNA, the CDR3 is TGTGCCAGCAGAGTAGCGGGGGGGCCAGATACGCAGTATTTT.

The chain uses TRBV29-1 and TRBJ2-5; D remains unclear. This CDR3 is 11 amino acids long. Germline CDR1 is SQVTM and CDR2 is ANQGSEA. V lost 4 bases, J lost 3 bases, and 6 bases lay in between. CDR3 nucleotide sequence: TGCAGCGTTGTTTCCGAAGAGACCCAGTACTTC. It is translated as CSVVSEETQYF.

This chain links TRBV30 with TRBJ1-4; 9 positions match TRBD1. CDR3 size: 15 residues. From germline, CDR1 is GTSNPN and CDR2 SVGIG (reference sequence). V shed 3 bases and J 4 bases; nucleotides not matched to a gene: 6. The CDR3 region is CAWSMGQGFNEKLFF. CDR3 in DNA: TGTGCCTGGAGCATGGGACAGGGTTTTAATGAAAAACTGTTTTTT.

The chain carries TRBV27 and TRBJ2-5; D unclear. This CDR3 is 17 amino acids long. V was shortened by 5 bases and J by 2 bases, with 21 bases between the two germline ends. CDR1 MNHEY and CDR2 SMNVEV come from the germline V gene (reference sequence). The CDR3 nucleotides read TGTGCCAGCAGTCACCTAACAGCAAAATCGGATCAAGAGACCCAGTACTTC. It yields the protein CASSHLTAKSDQETQYF.

V usage is TRBV6-1 and J usage is TRBJ1-5; D remains ambiguous. CDR1 MNHNS and CDR2 SASEGT come from the germline V gene. The CDR3 spans 14 residues. The germline V and J ends were trimmed by 8 bases and 3 bases, with 14 bases remaining between them. The chain's CDR3 is CASSRRGDNQPQHF. CDR3 sequence (DNA): TGTGCCAGCTCAAGGCGGGGAGACAATCAGCCCCAGCATTTT.